Listed here are 9 T cell receptor beta chains from one sample, sequenced in a study of TIL therapy for anti-PD-1-resistant metastatic lung cancer. Time point in this sample: pre-treatment sample, taken before nivolumab and TIL therapy. Sequencing used immunoSEQ v3. The data were produced by immunoSEQ multiplex PCR, yet TCRdb's version contains in-frame clones alone and is incomplete. The sample holds 50,000 to 65,000 clones; approximately 75% are singletons and the top ten take under 3%. Sequencing was performed on blood, taken at baseline. These receptors were taken from a person aged 25 to 85 with non-small cell lung cancer.

The chain is built from TRBV7-2 and TRBJ2-3; D remains unclear. V was shortened by 1 base and J by 2 bases, with 7 bases between the two germline ends. The CDR3 contains 14 residues. In germline, CDR1 is SGHTA, CDR2 FQGNSA. CDR3: CASSLGPFTDTQYF. The CDR3 DNA sequence: TGTGCCAGCAGCTTAGGGCCTTTCACAGATACGCAGTATTTT.

J is TRBJ1-1 and V is TRBV19, with D uncertain. V was trimmed by 8 bases and J by 0 bases, leaving 10 bases between them. From germline, CDR1 is LNHDA and CDR2 SQIVND (reference sequence). This CDR3 region has 13 residues. CDR3: CASGRRVNTEAFF. CDR3 nucleotide sequence: TGTGCCAGTGGAAGGCGAGTGAACACTGAAGCTTTCTTT.

This clone showed up just a few times. The chain has TRBV4-3 and TRBJ2-2, with TRBD2 matching 14 bases. The CDR3 is 18 residues long. CDR1 and CDR2 from the germline V gene are LGHNA and YSLEER. With 3 bases clipped from V and 3 bases from J, the junction kept 6 bases outside the gene matches. The CDR3 region has the DNA TGCGCCAGCAGCCACCTGACTAGCGGGAGGGCCCACACCGGGGAGCTGTTTTTT. Translated, it gives CASSHLTSGRAHTGELFF.

This chain uses TRBV5-4 with TRBJ1-1; 7 bases are shared with TRBD1. Unmatched junction bases numbered 8, after V lost 3 bases and J lost 12 bases. Germline V gene data show CDR1 as SGHNT and CDR2 as YYREEE (reference sequence). The CDR3 contains 12 residues. In DNA, the CDR3 is TGTGCCAGCAGCTGGAACAGGGGTAAAACTTTCTTT. This translates into CASSWNRGKTFF.

CDR3 sequence: CASTPEASGGVAGELFF. Here the CDR3 DNA reads TGTGCCAGCACCCCCGAGGCTAGCGGGGGGGTAGCCGGGGAGCTGTTTTTT. J is TRBJ2-2 and V is TRBV2; 12 bases are shared with TRBD2. V lost 7 bases to trimming and J lost 6 bases; unmatched junction nucleotides: 12. CDR1 and CDR2 (germline): SNHLY, FYNNEI. The CDR3 contains 17 residues.

This clone has only one observation. This sequence joins TRBV4-3 and TRBJ2-2; the D gene is possibly TRBD1 (5 bases). The germline CDR1 and CDR2 sequences are LGHNA and YSLEER. The CDR3 totals 15 residues. Trimming removed 5 bases from V and 2 bases from J, with 12 bases in between. The CDR3 sequence is CASSRTLINTGELFF. CDR3 DNA: TGCGCCAGCAGCAGGACACTTATCAACACCGGGGAGCTGTTTTTT.

This chain uses TRBV6-6 with TRBJ2-7; TRBD2 matches at 9 bases. CDR1 MNHNY and CDR2 SVGAGI come from the germline V gene (reference sequence). This CDR3 spans 13 amino acids. V lost 6 bases and J lost 7; bases outside the gene matches: 7. CDR3 protein: CASRVAGVSEQYF. Written as DNA, the CDR3 is TGTGCCAGCAGGGTAGCGGGAGTAAGTGAGCAGTACTTC.

The rearrangement uses TRBV7-2 and TRBJ2-5; TRBD2 aligns across 12 bases. This CDR3 has 17 amino acids. Trimming removed 6 bases from V and 5 bases from J; junction bases left unmatched: 13. CDR1 is SGHTA, CDR2 FQGNSA, per germline. The CDR3 sequence is CASRKPSGGAGRETQYF. CDR3 nucleotides: TGTGCCAGCAGAAAACCTAGCGGGGGGGCCGGCAGGGAGACCCAGTACTTC.

This chain joins TRBV3-1 (or the pseudogene TRBV3-2) and TRBJ2-1; D ambiguous. The CDR3 consists of 13 residues. V was clipped by 4 bases and J by 9 bases, with 13 bases between them. CDR1 is LGHDT and CDR2 is YNNKEL in the germline V gene (reference sequence). CDR3 amino acids: CASSPMNSAEQFF. The CDR3, as DNA: TGTGCCAGCAGCCCAATGAATTCCGCTGAGCAGTTCTTC.